Included here is one T cell receptor beta chain sequence, with context. Its matching antigen is unknown. TCRdb keeps only in-frame clones here, not all; method: immunoSEQ multiplex PCR. The repertoire has 75,000 to 95,000 clones, roughly 90% of them found once; the top ten carry 0.75% to 0.95%. Documented time point: week 47, end of study. Topical imiquimod was applied with each vaccine dose, which held 300 ug of mutant IDH1 20-mer peptide. Trimming removed 10 bases from V and 6 bases from J, with 16 bases in between. The CDR3 totals 13 residues. CDR1 is WSHSY and CDR2 is SAAADI in the germline V gene. The data were obtained in a study of a mutant IDH1 vaccine in newly diagnosed glioma. Study details: The initiation of vaccination occurred 4-6 weeks after radiotherapy alone, or with temozolomide cycles.

The source was PBMCs, collected from a glioma patient whose treatment included an IDH1 peptide vaccine. The rearrangement uses TRBV10-2 and TRBJ1-5; D unclear. The clonotype was recovered from a woman in her fifties or sixties with glioma. CDR3: CATREENGQPQHF. CDR3 sequence (DNA): TGCGCCACTAGGGAGGAGAACGGTCAGCCCCAGCATTTT.